What follows describes a single TCR beta chain. Its antigen remains unidentified. Germline values: CDR1 LNHNV, CDR2 YYDKDF (reference sequence). The ends lost 3 bases at V and 6 bases at J; junction bases unmatched: 17. The CDR3 is made up of 17 amino acids. These data originate in a study of Ad26.COV2.S vaccination and SARS-CoV-2 variants. General observations from the study: Reported post-vaccination CD8+ and CD4+ T cell responses to spike showed substantial breadth.

Data came from immunoSEQ multiplex PCR; TCRdb stores just in-frame clones and leaves some out. The data hold approximately 140,000 clones, with about nine tenths observed a single time. V is TRBV15 and J is TRBJ2-7; 7 bases are a match to TRBD1. This sequence originates from a human donor who had recovered from COVID-19. The sample consisted of peripheral blood, taken after recovery from COVID-19. DNA of the CDR3: TGTGCCACCAGCAGCGCCCGGCAGGGGACAGCGAGGCCCGAGCAGTACTTC. This translates into CATSSARQGTARPEQYF.